This T cell receptor beta chain was captured by sequencing in a study of spatial heterogeneity in lung cancer. Study summary: Detected sequences consistently included more beta-chain ones than alpha-chain ones.

This clonotype has a single count. The time point is: sample taken at primary tumor resection. Whole RNA came from tumor, nontumor lung or frozen PBMC and was sequenced without being sorted. Trimming pared 0 bases from V and 1 base from J, leaving 10 bases between. The germline V gene has CDR1 SGHRS and CDR2 YFSETQ. There are 15 residues in the CDR3. TCRdb fed the 5' RACE reads into MiXCR, producing one record per CDR3 protein. This repertoire shows approximately 610 distinct CDR3 sequences, more than 9.5% found once; its top ten account for under 25%. Sequencing was performed on normal lung tissue next to the tumor, taken at surgery. The clonotype originates from a male donor with early-stage non-small cell lung cancer. The chain carries TRBV5-1 and TRBJ1-1; D unresolved. For the CDR3, the DNA is TGCGCCAGCAGCTTGGTCTTGGGCGCGAACACTGAAGCTTTCTTT. The encoded protein is CASSLVLGANTEAFF.